The present entry profiles one T cell receptor beta chain with its context. It lacks a known antigen. No base-level quality is on record; no much larger clone is a single base apart. Participants in the prospective study were aged about 18 to 95 years, lived in 20 to 30 United States geographic areas, and enrolled through a virtual design. In the prospective study, participants were assigned to cohorts based on the clinical history participants reported in a screening survey and a study questionnaire. Mobile phlebotomists in the prospective study collected whole blood, serum and a nasopharyngeal or oropharyngeal swab from every participant. Over a roughly two-month period, participants in the prospective study had the option of providing additional blood draws and questionnaires. Before DNA extraction, prospective study blood samples were shipped either frozen or at room temperature. V has 2 bases trimmed and J has 6 bases trimmed; junction bases matching no gene number 5. The germline V gene encodes CDR1 SGHRS and CDR2 YFSETQ. The CDR3, from cysteine to phenylalanine, totals 14 residues. The CDR3 DNA has 42 bases and is translated from base 1.

The sample is drawn from a study of blood T cell repertoires in COVID-19 (dated by TCRdb to between 2020 and 2021). Background on the whole study: Samples from collaborators originated in the United States, Italy and Spain and spanned both the acute and convalescent phases of COVID-19. The prospective study material was composed of cDNA or gDNA derived from T cells, B-cell-depleted T cells, or PBMCs. The dataset comprised deeply sampled blood TCRbeta repertoires from subjects exposed to, actively infected with, or recovered from COVID-19. A freely available public database, intended as a resource for researchers studying the immune response to SARS-CoV-2, is where the repertoires were released. Samples came from the ongoing ImmuneRACE study (first 160 participants) plus 1,254 subjects from 6 global collaborators. Sample metadata almost always included a de-identified subject ID, COVID-19 status, age in years and sex. Where HLA class I and class II types were available, the types were taken from metadata supplied by the sample provider, not from assay-based typing. Results the study describes overall, beyond this receptor: The quantity of clinical and demographic metadata differed by source and by participant and was supplied without curation.

The immunoSEQ Assay, a bias-controlled multiplex PCR, was used to amplify TCRbeta CDR3 regions from genomic DNA. As for how the authors treated the data: The number of nucleated cells in each sample was estimated by amplification of reference gene primers within the assay. To quantify the absolute abundance of each unique TCRbeta CDR3 rearrangement, sequence reads were collapsed and filtered. Productive Simpson clonality was computed per sample as the square root of Simpson's diversity index over productive rearrangements. Here the immuneACCESS table is served through TCRdb, limited to in-frame sequences with V and J called. Missing clones are a known gap in these copies; in checked studies unresolved V genes cover under half, and the rest lacks a known reason. V and J calls and clone size are those listed in that table; D and trimming were worked out from the DNA. The sample has just over 300,000 clones on record, 90% of them singletons. The top ten clonotypes cover around 4.4% of the sample.

This clonotype was obtained from a woman aged 18-29 years with acute COVID-19. Sequencing input: PBMCs or T cells enriched from blood (not recorded which). The chain was built from TRBV5-1 and TRBJ2-3, with TRBD2 identical over 8 junction bases. The CDR3 loop reads CASSLAGVVDTQYF. The nucleotides are TGCGCCAGCAGCTTAGCGGGAGTGGTGGATACGCAGTATTTT.